This T cell receptor (beta chain) was identified during a study of blood T cell repertoires in COVID-19. Study-wide context: Sites in the United States, Italy and Spain provided acute and convalescent COVID-19 samples.

Participant ages covered about 18 to 100 years across 25 or so US areas. Donors of Cohort 3 who recovered were those that had two negative PCRs, clearance, or symptom resolution. The assay was immunoSEQ multiplex PCR, and TCRdb's table has in-frame clones only and misses some. The table includes over 200,000 clones, roughly 80% detected once. The germline gives CDR1 SGHNT, CDR2 YYREEE (reference sequence). V shed 4 bases and J 2 bases; nucleotides not matched to a gene: 9. The CDR3 loop spans 16 amino acids. This TCR derives from a man aged 55 to 70 who had recovered from COVID-19. Sequencing input: PBMCs or T cells enriched from blood (not recorded which). The chain couples TRBV5-4 to TRBJ1-3, with 7 nucleotides matching TRBD1. CDR3 DNA sequence: TGTGCCAGCAGCCCCGACAGGGCAATCGCTGGAAACACCATATATTTT. Translated: CASSPDRAIAGNTIYF.